These 3 T cell receptor beta chains came from one sample sequenced in a study of cytomegalovirus exposure and HLA in healthy donors. Use of 60 Vbeta and 13 Jbeta primers characterized the PCR. This table comes from immunoSEQ multiplex PCR, and its TCRdb copy is limited to in-frame clones, with some not included. The sample holds around 150,000 clones; approximately 78% are singletons and the top ten take about 0.89%. The material sequenced was PBMCs. The receptors originated from a girl aged 2 to 9 in good health and CMV-seropositive.

The chain uses TRBV6-5 and TRBJ2-7; 11 bases map to TRBD2. V lost 0 bases and J lost 3; bases outside the gene matches: 4. CDR3 length: 16 residues. From germline, CDR1 is MNHEY and CDR2 SVGAGI. In DNA form, the CDR3 reads TGTGCCAGCAGTTACTCTCCCCTAGCGGGAGGCTACGAGCAGTACTTC. Translating it yields CASSYSPLAGGYEQYF.

The chain links TRBV9 to TRBJ1-4; 7 positions agree with TRBD1. Unmatched junction bases numbered 12, after V lost 2 bases and J lost 8 bases. Germline values: CDR1 SGDLS, CDR2 YYNGEE. There are 16 residues in the CDR3. Here the CDR3 DNA reads TGTGCCAGCAGCGTGGATTACGACAGGGTTGGCGAAAAACTGTTTTTT. This translates into CASSVDYDRVGEKLFF.

This clone was picked up a small number of times. The rearrangement uses TRBV2 and TRBJ1-4; the match to TRBD1 covers 9 bases. The CDR3 is 14 residues long. From germline, CDR1 is SNHLY and CDR2 FYNNEI. V was clipped by 5 bases and J by 5 bases; unmatched bases: 3. CDR3 nucleotides: TGTGCCAGCAGTTCCGGGACAGGGAATGAAAAACTGTTTTTT. Its translation: CASSSGTGNEKLFF.